Listed below are T cell receptor beta chains from one sample, sequenced in a study of beta chain features in type 1 diabetes. The data were produced by immunoSEQ multiplex PCR, yet TCRdb's version contains in-frame clones alone and is incomplete. The table has 140,000 to 150,000 clones, about 51% seen once. The sequenced sample was Tregs from blood. The origin of the receptors is a man in his late teens or twenties in good health. CDR3s include the opening cysteine and the closing phenylalanine or tryptophan. A D gene is named only where the DNA matches it firmly. Size tells how often a clone was seen (once, few, many) or the class of an expanded clone, and some rows leave it out.

size: NA
V: TRBV5-4
D: NA
J: TRBJ2-3
CDR3: CASSPAYTDTQYF
DNA: TGTGCCAGCAGCCCCGCGTACACAGATACGCAGTATTTT

size: NA
V: TRBV6-1
D: TRBD2
J: TRBJ2-3
CDR3: CATRLAGGPDTQYF
DNA: TGTGCCACGCGCCTAGCGGGAGGGCCAGATACGCAGTATTTT

size: NA
V: TRBV6-5
D: NA
J: TRBJ2-2
CDR3: CASSYSGTLTTGELFF
DNA: TGTGCCAGCAGTTACTCGGGGACACTGACCACCGGGGAGCTGTTTTTT

size: NA
V: TRBV4-1
D: NA
J: TRBJ1-5
CDR3: CASSQDPDQPQHF
DNA: TGCGCCAGCAGCCAAGATCCGGATCAGCCCCAGCATTTT

size: few
V: TRBV10-3
D: TRBD1
J: TRBJ2-1
CDR3: CAIGTANYNEQFF
DNA: TGTGCCATCGGGACAGCAAACTACAATGAGCAGTTCTTC

size: NA
V: TRBV5-1
D: TRBD1
J: TRBJ2-1
CDR3: CASSLLGTGNNEQFF
DNA: TGCGCCAGCAGTCTCTTAGGGACAGGCAACAATGAGCAGTTCTTC

size: NA
V: TRBV7-2
D: TRBD2
J: TRBJ2-7
CDR3: CASSPAGGANEQYF
DNA: TGTGCCAGCAGCCCCGCCGGGGGGGCTAACGAGCAGTACTTC

size: few
V: TRBV5-1
D: NA
J: TRBJ2-1
CDR3: CASSLNRQQDEQFF
DNA: TGCGCCAGCAGCTTAAACAGGCAGCAGGATGAGCAGTTCTTC

size: NA
V: TRBV9
D: NA
J: TRBJ2-7
CDR3: CASSPRGAGLGSEQYF
DNA: TGTGCCAGCAGCCCACGGGGGGCCGGACTCGGGAGCGAGCAGTACTTC

size: once
V: TRBV18
D: TRBD1
J: TRBJ2-7
CDR3: CASSTGQGSGEQYF
DNA: TGTGCCAGCTCAACCGGACAGGGATCGGGCGAGCAGTACTTC

size: NA
V: TRBV9
D: TRBD1
J: TRBJ2-1
CDR3: CASSAGGDEQFF
DNA: TGTGCCAGCAGCGCAGGGGGCGATGAGCAGTTCTTC

size: NA
V: TRBV6-1
D: NA
J: TRBJ2-7
CDR3: CASSPNWAFYEQYF
DNA: TGTGCCAGCAGTCCGAATTGGGCCTTCTACGAGCAGTACTTC

size: few
V: TRBV7-2
D: TRBD2
J: TRBJ2-1
CDR3: CASSRGRESLNEQFF
DNA: TGTGCCAGCAGCAGAGGGCGGGAGAGTCTGAATGAGCAGTTCTTC

size: NA
V: TRBV7-9
D: NA
J: TRBJ2-3
CDR3: CASSYTLTASDTQYF
DNA: TGTGCCAGCAGCTATACCCTAACTGCCTCAGATACGCAGTATTTT

size: NA
V: TRBV7-8
D: TRBD2
J: TRBJ2-3
CDR3: CASSARLADTDTQYF
DNA: TGTGCCAGCAGCGCCAGACTAGCGGACACAGATACGCAGTATTTT

size: few
V: TRBV10-3
D: NA
J: TRBJ1-1
CDR3: CAISESSMERTEAFF
DNA: TGTGCCATCAGTGAGTCTTCTATGGAGCGCACTGAAGCTTTCTTT

size: NA
V: TRBV20-1
D: NA
J: TRBJ2-7
CDR3: CSASPQGEQYF
DNA: TGCAGTGCTAGTCCCCAGGGTGAGCAGTACTTC

size: NA
V: TRBV2
D: NA
J: TRBJ1-6
CDR3: CAILEEEQGIVRNSPLHF
DNA: TGTGCCATCCTCGAAGAGGAGCAGGGGATTGTTCGTAATTCACCCCTCCACTTT

size: NA
V: TRBV7-2
D: NA
J: TRBJ1-5
CDR3: CASSSDYWQPQHF
DNA: TGTGCCAGCAGCTCCGACTACTGGCAGCCCCAGCATTTT

size: NA
V: TRBV30
D: NA
J: TRBJ2-2
CDR3: CAWSVPGKTTGELFF
DNA: TGTGCCTGGAGTGTACCCGGGAAAACCACCGGGGAGCTGTTTTTT

size: NA
V: TRBV9
D: NA
J: TRBJ2-3
CDR3: CASSLVGEGTDTQYF
DNA: TGTGCCAGCAGCCTAGTCGGGGAGGGCACAGATACGCAGTATTTT

size: NA
V: TRBV28
D: NA
J: TRBJ1-5
CDR3: CACGGSQPQHF
DNA: TGTGCCTGCGGGGGCTCTCAGCCCCAGCATTTT

size: NA
V: TRBV27
D: NA
J: TRBJ2-6
CDR3: CASSFRMVGFGANVLTF
DNA: TGTGCCAGCAGTTTTCGAATGGTCGGGTTTGGGGCCAACGTCCTGACTTTC

size: few
V: TRBV6-5
D: TRBD2
J: TRBJ2-1
CDR3: CASRRLAGGSEQFF
DNA: TGTGCCAGCAGGAGACTAGCGGGAGGCAGCGAGCAGTTCTTC

size: NA
V: TRBV29-1
D: NA
J: TRBJ2-7
CDR3: CSVLQGSGSYEQYF
DNA: TGCAGCGTCCTACAGGGTAGTGGCTCCTACGAGCAGTACTTC

size: NA
V: TRBV11-1
D: TRBD1
J: TRBJ2-3
CDR3: CASSLLGQVGPNSDTQYF
DNA: TGTGCCAGCAGCTTATTGGGACAGGTCGGCCCAAACAGTGATACGCAGTATTTT

size: NA
V: TRBV5-8
D: NA
J: TRBJ2-5
CDR3: CASSLGGLQPLGTQYF
DNA: TGTGCCAGCAGCTTGGGGGGACTCCAGCCTTTGGGGACCCAGTACTTC

size: NA
V: TRBV5-1
D: TRBD2
J: TRBJ2-1
CDR3: CASSPFGLADNEQFF
DNA: TGCGCCAGCAGCCCCTTCGGACTAGCCGACAATGAGCAGTTCTTC

size: NA
V: TRBV29-1
D: NA
J: TRBJ2-4
CDR3: CSVRLNLNIQYF
DNA: TGCAGCGTTCGACTAAACCTAAACATTCAGTACTTC

size: NA
V: TRBV4-3
D: NA
J: TRBJ2-2
CDR3: CASSVGVGNTGELFF
DNA: TGCGCCAGCAGCGTCGGGGTAGGGAACACCGGGGAGCTGTTTTTT

size: NA
V: TRBV19
D: TRBD2
J: TRBJ2-1
CDR3: CASSIAGGRYNEQFF
DNA: TGTGCCAGTAGTATCGCGGGGGGAAGATACAATGAGCAGTTCTTC

size: few
V: TRBV7-3
D: NA
J: TRBJ2-7
CDR3: CASSPGQSSYEQYF
DNA: TGTGCCAGCAGCCCGGGACAAAGCTCCTACGAGCAGTACTTC

size: NA
V: TRBV16
D: NA
J: TRBJ1-2
CDR3: CASSPVFTGGYTF
DNA: TGTGCCAGCAGCCCCGTCTTTACAGGAGGCTACACCTTC

size: few
V: TRBV5-6
D: NA
J: TRBJ2-1
CDR3: CASSLFGGGGYNEQFF
DNA: TGTGCCAGCAGCTTGTTTGGGGGCGGTGGCTACAATGAGCAGTTCTTC

size: NA
V: TRBV19
D: NA
J: TRBJ2-6
CDR3: CASHPLRASGANVLTF
DNA: TGTGCCAGCCATCCCTTGAGGGCCTCTGGGGCCAACGTCCTGACTTTC

size: NA
V: TRBV5-1
D: TRBD1
J: TRBJ2-5
CDR3: CASSLSTGGLQETQYF
DNA: TGCGCCAGCAGCTTAAGCACAGGGGGTTTGCAAGAGACCCAGTACTTC

size: few
V: TRBV7-2
D: NA
J: TRBJ2-5
CDR3: CASSLARETQYF
DNA: TGTGCCAGCAGCTTAGCTCGAGAGACCCAGTACTTC

size: NA
V: TRBV7-2
D: TRBD2
J: TRBJ2-5
CDR3: CASSSTGGGLLETQYF
DNA: TGTGCCAGCAGTTCGACCGGGGGGGGCCTGTTAGAGACCCAGTACTTC

size: NA
V: TRBV7-2
D: TRBD1
J: TRBJ2-7
CDR3: CASSLTGGNSYEQYF
DNA: TGTGCCAGCAGCCTTACAGGGGGAAACTCCTACGAGCAGTACTTC

size: NA
V: TRBV2
D: NA
J: TRBJ2-3
CDR3: CASSTSNTQYF
DNA: TGTGCCAGCAGTACTAGCAACACGCAGTATTTT

size: NA
V: TRBV7-9
D: NA
J: TRBJ1-1
CDR3: CASSQGGNTEAFF
DNA: TGTGCCAGCAGTCAAGGAGGGAACACTGAAGCTTTCTTT

size: few
V: TRBV7-2
D: TRBD1
J: TRBJ1-2
CDR3: CASSLQTGRYGYTF
DNA: TGTGCCAGCAGCCTTCAGACAGGGAGGTATGGCTACACCTTC

size: few
V: TRBV6-6
D: NA
J: TRBJ2-7
CDR3: CASSGTLSYEQYF
DNA: TGTGCCAGCAGTGGGACTCTTTCCTACGAGCAGTACTTC

size: NA
V: TRBV27
D: NA
J: TRBJ1-1
CDR3: CASSLYRLGITEAFF
DNA: TGTGCCAGCAGTTTATACAGGTTGGGGATCACTGAAGCTTTCTTT

size: NA
V: TRBV5-6
D: TRBD1
J: TRBJ2-1
CDR3: CASSLEVGTGVGNEQFF
DNA: TGTGCCAGCAGCTTGGAGGTCGGGACAGGGGTGGGGAATGAGCAGTTCTTC